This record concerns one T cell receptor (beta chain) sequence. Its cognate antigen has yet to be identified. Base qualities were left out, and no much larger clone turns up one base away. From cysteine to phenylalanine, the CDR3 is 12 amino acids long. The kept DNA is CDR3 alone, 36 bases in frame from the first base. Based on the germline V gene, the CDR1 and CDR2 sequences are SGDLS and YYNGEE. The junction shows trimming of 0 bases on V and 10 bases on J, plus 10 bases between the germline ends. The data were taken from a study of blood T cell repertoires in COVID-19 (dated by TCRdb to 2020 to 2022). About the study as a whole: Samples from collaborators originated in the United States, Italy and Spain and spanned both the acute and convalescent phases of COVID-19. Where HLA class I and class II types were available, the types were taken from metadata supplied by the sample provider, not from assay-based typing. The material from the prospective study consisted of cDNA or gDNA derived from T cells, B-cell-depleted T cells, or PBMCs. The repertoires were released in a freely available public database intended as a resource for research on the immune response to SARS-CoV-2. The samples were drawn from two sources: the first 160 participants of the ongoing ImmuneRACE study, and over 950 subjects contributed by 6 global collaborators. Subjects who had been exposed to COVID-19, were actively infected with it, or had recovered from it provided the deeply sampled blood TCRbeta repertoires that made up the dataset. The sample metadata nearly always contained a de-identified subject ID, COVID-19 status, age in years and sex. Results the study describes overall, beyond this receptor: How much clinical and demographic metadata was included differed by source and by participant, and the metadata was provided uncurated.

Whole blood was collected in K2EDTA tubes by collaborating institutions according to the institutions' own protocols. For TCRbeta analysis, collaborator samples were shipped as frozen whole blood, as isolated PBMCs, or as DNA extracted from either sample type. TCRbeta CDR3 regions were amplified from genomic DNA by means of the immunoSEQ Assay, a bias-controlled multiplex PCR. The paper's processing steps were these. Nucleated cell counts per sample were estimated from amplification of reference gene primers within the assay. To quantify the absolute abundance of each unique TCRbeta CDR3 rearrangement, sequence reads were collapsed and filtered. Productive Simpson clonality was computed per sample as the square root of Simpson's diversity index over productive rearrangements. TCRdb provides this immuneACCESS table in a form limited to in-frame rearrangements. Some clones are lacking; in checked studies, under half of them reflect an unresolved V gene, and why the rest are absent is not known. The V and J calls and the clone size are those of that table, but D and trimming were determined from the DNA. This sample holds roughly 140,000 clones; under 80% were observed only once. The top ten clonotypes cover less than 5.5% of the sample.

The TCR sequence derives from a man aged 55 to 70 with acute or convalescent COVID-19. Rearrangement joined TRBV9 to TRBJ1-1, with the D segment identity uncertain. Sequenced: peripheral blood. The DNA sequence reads TGTGCCAGCAGCGTAGTGAAGGGAGGAGCTTTCTTT. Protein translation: CASSVVKGGAFF. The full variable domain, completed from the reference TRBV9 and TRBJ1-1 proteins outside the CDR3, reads DSGVTQTPKHLITATGQRVTLRCSPRSGDLSVYWYQQSLDQGLQFLIQYYNGEERAKGNILERFSAQQFPDLHSELNLSSLELGDSALYFCASSVVKGGAFFGQGTRLTVV.